These 20 T cell receptor beta chains originate from one sample sequenced in a study of blood T cell repertoires in COVID-19. Using immunoSEQ multiplex PCR, the repertoire was profiled, and TCRdb retains in-frame clones only, with some absent. The table records approximately 11,000 clones, 88% of them present only once. Material: peripheral blood. These receptors were obtained from a human donor in a cohort sampled during active COVID-19.

The chain uses TRBV25-1 and TRBJ2-5; no reliable D call. Germline V gives CDR1 MGHDK, CDR2 SYGVNS. The length of the CDR3 is 15 residues. With 5 bases removed from V and 4 bases from J, the gap between germline ends came to 17 bases. CDR3 bases: TGTGCCAGCAGTCCCCGGCTAGTCGACGGAGAGACCCAGTACTTC. Residues: CASSPRLVDGETQYF. Full variable domain (outside the CDR3, taken from reference TRBV25-1 and TRBJ2-5): EADIYQTPRYLVIGTGKKITLECSQTMGHDKMYWYQQDPGMELHLIHYSYGVNSTEKGDLSSESTVSRIRTEHFPLTLESARPSHTSQYLCASSPRLVDGETQYFGPGTRLLVL.

The gene calls are TRBV7-8 and TRBJ2-7, with 7 bases identical to TRBD2. Looked up from germline, CDR1 is SGHVS and CDR2 is FQNEAQ. The CDR3 covers 15 residues. V lost 5 bases and J lost 5; bases outside the gene matches: 12. CDR3 sequence: CASSRGLAVQDEQYF. CDR3 nucleotides: TGTGCCAGCAGCCGTGGGCTAGCGGTACAGGACGAGCAGTACTTC.

CDR3 nucleotide sequence: TGTGCCAGCAGTGACAGGGCCTCCTACAATGAGCAGTTCTTC. Amino acids: CASSDRASYNEQFF. The chain has TRBV3-1 (or the pseudogene TRBV3-2) and TRBJ2-1, with TRBD1 matching 7 bases. V shed 6 bases, J shed 0 bases, and the junction held 2 bases outside the gene matches. Germline V gene data show CDR1 as LGHDT and CDR2 as YNNKEL (reference sequence). CDR3 length equals 14 residues.

The chain links TRBV7-2 to TRBJ2-1; D gene uncertain. CDR1 and CDR2 (germline): SGHTA, FQGNSA. V gave up 5 bases and J gave up 6 bases, with 8 bases separating them. The CDR3 has 12 amino acids. The CDR3 DNA follows: TGTGCCAGCAGCCTAAATATCAATGAGCAGTTCTTC. Protein: CASSLNINEQFF.

V usage is TRBV27 and J usage is TRBJ2-3; D unclear. Trimming took 7 bases from V and 1 from J, leaving 18 bases between them. The germline gives CDR1 MNHEY, CDR2 SMNVEV (reference sequence). The CDR3 is made up of 16 amino acids. The CDR3 is CASIPSLGEGTDTQYF. The CDR3 region has the DNA TGTGCCAGCATCCCATCCCTAGGTGAAGGCACAGATACGCAGTATTTT.

The table lists this clone with a count of one. The genes are TRBV10-3 and TRBJ2-7; 7 bases match TRBD2. The junction had 14 bases not matched to a gene; V was cut back by 0 bases and J by 9 bases. The CDR3 has 16 amino acids. CDR1 and CDR2 (germline): ENHRY, SYGVKD. CDR3 sequence reads: CAISESELAGDVGQYF. The CDR3 DNA sequence: TGTGCCATCAGTGAGTCGGAGTTGGCGGGAGACGTAGGGCAGTACTTC.

This clone showed up just once. The gene calls are TRBV6-5 and TRBJ1-3, with TRBD1 matching over 10 bases. J lost 1 base, V lost 10 bases, and 4 bases had no gene match. CDR3 length: 14 amino acids. Germline V gene lookup returns CDR1 MNHEY and CDR2 SVGAGI. The CDR3 bases are TGTGCCACCCGACAGGGGGCTTCTGGAAACACCATATATTTT. Translation gives CATRQGASGNTIYF.

This chain uses TRBV5-8 with TRBJ2-5; TRBD2 aligns across 14 bases. CDR1 is SGHTS and CDR2 is YDEGEE in the germline V gene. J gave up 5 bases and V 6 bases, and 15 bases lay outside the gene matches. The CDR3 contains 18 residues. CDR3 region: CASTRPGTSGRKGETQYF. In DNA, the CDR3 is TGTGCCAGCACCCGTCCCGGGACTAGCGGGAGAAAAGGGGAGACCCAGTACTTC. Filled out from reference TRBV5-8 and TRBJ2-5, the complete variable domain reads EAGVTQSPTHLIKTRGQQATLRCSPISGHTSVYWYQQALGLGLQFLLWYDEGEERNRGNFPPRFSGRQFPNYSSELNVNALELEDSALYLCASTRPGTSGRKGETQYFGPGTRLLVL.

V usage is TRBV29-1 and J usage is TRBJ2-5; 9 bases line up with TRBD2. The germline V gene encodes CDR1 SQVTM and CDR2 ANQGSEA. Trimming took 3 bases from V and 1 from J; bases not matched to a gene: 3. The CDR3 runs 14 residues. CDR3: CSVDSSGAQETQYF. The CDR3 coding sequence is TGCAGCGTTGATTCTAGCGGGGCCCAAGAGACCCAGTACTTC.

The gene calls are TRBV29-1 and TRBJ1-2; TRBD1 might be the D (6 bases). This CDR3 has 14 residues. The germline CDR1 and CDR2 sequences are SQVTM and ANQGSEA. The V end lost 1 base, the J end lost 4 bases, and 13 bases lay between the germline ends. In nucleotides, the CDR3 is TGCAGCGTTGAAGGGGGGCAGGCATCCTATGGCTACACCTTC. Protein sequence: CSVEGGQASYGYTF.

The chain has TRBV24-1 and TRBJ2-1, with D tentatively TRBD1 (6 bases). Trimming shortened V by 3 bases and J by 5 bases, and 13 bases separated the two germline ends. Germline loops: CDR1 KGHDR, CDR2 SFDVKD. The CDR3 covers 15 residues. The CDR3 reads CATSDPRDTDNEQFF. Written as DNA, the CDR3 is TGTGCCACCAGTGATCCCCGGGACACCGACAATGAGCAGTTCTTC.

The chain employs TRBV7-7 and TRBJ2-2; the match to TRBD2 covers 7 bases. The CDR3 length is 15 residues. Germline values: CDR1 SSHAT, CDR2 FNYEAQ (reference sequence). Trimming at V came to 5 bases and at J to 5 bases, leaving 8 bases not matched to a gene. The CDR3 reads CASSPQSGGTGELFF. DNA of the CDR3: TGTGCCAGCAGCCCCCAATCCGGGGGGACCGGGGAGCTGTTTTTT. Full variable domain (outside the CDR3, taken from reference TRBV7-7 and TRBJ2-2): GAGVSQSPRYKVTKRGQDVTLRCDPISSHATLYWYQQALGQGPEFLTYFNYEAQPDKSGLPSDRFSAERPEGSISTLTIQRTEQRDSAMYRCASSPQSGGTGELFFGEGSRLTVL.

This clone was found a few times. The CDR3 sequence: CATSDSSGISYNEQFF. CDR3 nucleotide sequence: TGTGCCACCAGTGATTCTAGCGGGATAAGCTACAATGAGCAGTTCTTC. This chain links TRBV24-1 with TRBJ2-1; 9 positions agree with TRBD2. The CDR3 runs 16 residues. Germline V gene lookup returns CDR1 KGHDR and CDR2 SFDVKD. J was trimmed by 3 bases and V by 2 bases; bases with no gene match: 4.

This clone came up a few times. The genes are TRBV6-2 or TRBV6-3 and TRBJ2-1; D gene uncertain. The germline V gene has CDR1 MNHEY and CDR2 SVGEGT. The CDR3 has 15 residues. Trimming cost V 3 bases and J 4 bases, with 13 bases left between them. The chain's CDR3 is CASSYRGPFYNEQFF. CDR3 DNA sequence: TGTGCCAGCAGTTATCGTGGGCCTTTTTACAATGAGCAGTTCTTC.

The rearrangement links TRBV5-8 to TRBJ1-1; TRBD1 matches at 11 bases. CDR3 length: 16 residues. CDR1 SGHTS and CDR2 YDEGEE come from the germline V gene. Trimming took 4 bases from V and 0 from J; bases not matched to a gene: 5. This CDR3 reads CASSLGTGGVNTEAFF. DNA for the CDR3: TGTGCCAGCAGCCTAGGGACAGGGGGAGTGAACACTGAAGCTTTCTTT.

The V and J genes are TRBV27 and TRBJ2-2, with no clear D. V was trimmed by 1 base and J by 2 bases, leaving 11 bases between them. Germline V gene lookup returns CDR1 MNHEY and CDR2 SMNVEV (reference sequence). The CDR3 is made up of 16 amino acids. The chain's CDR3 is CASSLLASNNTGELFF. DNA for the CDR3: TGTGCCAGCAGTTTATTGGCATCAAACAACACCGGGGAGCTGTTTTTT.

The gene calls are TRBV25-1 and TRBJ2-5, with TRBD2 as a possible D gene (6 bases). V gave up 1 base and J gave up 5 bases, with 23 bases separating them. Germline-derived CDR1 and CDR2 are MGHDK and SYGVNS. This CDR3 is 18 amino acids long. This CDR3 is CASSELDDRGYFAETQYF. As DNA, the CDR3 is TGTGCCAGCAGTGAATTGGATGACCGGGGGTACTTTGCGGAGACCCAGTACTTC.

This clone was counted a single time. The rearrangement uses TRBV11-1 and TRBJ2-1; TRBD2 agrees at 8 bases. The CDR3 covers 14 residues. The V gene's germline CDR1 is SGHAT and CDR2 FQDESV (reference sequence). The trim removed 3 bases at V and 9 bases at J, leaving 7 bases unmatched. This CDR3 is CASSFGGRLGEQFF. The CDR3 DNA is TGTGCCAGCAGCTTTGGCGGGAGGCTTGGTGAGCAGTTCTTC.

V gene TRBV27 combines with J gene TRBJ1-2; unclear D gene. This CDR3 comprises 14 residues. The ends were cut back, 1 base at V and 7 bases at J, with 13 bases in the middle. The V gene's germline CDR1 is MNHEY and CDR2 SMNVEV (reference sequence). CDR3 residues: CASSLYGPLSGYTF. CDR3 DNA: TGTGCCAGCAGTTTATATGGCCCCCTGTCTGGCTACACCTTC.

This rearrangement joins TRBV28 to TRBJ2-1; TRBD2 aligns across 11 bases. Germline CDR1 is MDHEN and CDR2 is SYDVKM. Losses at the gene ends were 8 bases for V and 14 bases for J; bases not matched to a gene: 17. The CDR3 runs to 15 residues. This chain's CDR3 is CASRRYRLAGLEKFF. The CDR3 coding sequence is TGTGCCAGCCGGAGGTATCGACTAGCGGGATTAGAAAAGTTCTTC.